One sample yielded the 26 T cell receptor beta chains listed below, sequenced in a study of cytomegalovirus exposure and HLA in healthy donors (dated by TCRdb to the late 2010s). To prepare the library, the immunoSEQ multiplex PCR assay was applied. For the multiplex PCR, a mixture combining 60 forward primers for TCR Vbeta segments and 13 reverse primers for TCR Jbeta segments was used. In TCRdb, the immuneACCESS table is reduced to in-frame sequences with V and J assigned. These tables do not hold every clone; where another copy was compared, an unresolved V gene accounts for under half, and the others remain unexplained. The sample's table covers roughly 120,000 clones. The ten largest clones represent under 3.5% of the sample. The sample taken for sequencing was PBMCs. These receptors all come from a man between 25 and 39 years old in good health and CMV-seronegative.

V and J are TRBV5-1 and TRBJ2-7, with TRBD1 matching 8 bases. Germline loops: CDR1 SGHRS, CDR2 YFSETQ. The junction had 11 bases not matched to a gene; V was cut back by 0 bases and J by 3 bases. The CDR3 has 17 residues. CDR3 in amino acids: CASSLAGRGRRGYEQYF. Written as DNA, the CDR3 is TGCGCCAGCAGCTTGGCTGGCAGGGGGCGCCGGGGCTACGAGCAGTACTTC.

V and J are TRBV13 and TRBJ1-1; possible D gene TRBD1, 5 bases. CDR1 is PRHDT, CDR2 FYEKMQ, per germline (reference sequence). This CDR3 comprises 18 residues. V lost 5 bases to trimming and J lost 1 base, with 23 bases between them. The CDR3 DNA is TGTGCCAGCAGCCTTTTAGGGTTAAGATGGGGCCCGAACACTGAAGCTTTCTTT. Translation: CASSLLGLRWGPNTEAFF. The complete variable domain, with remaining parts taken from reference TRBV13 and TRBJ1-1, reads AAGVIQSPRHLIKEKRETATLKCYPIPRHDTVYWYQQGPGQDPQFLISFYEKMQSDKGSIPDRFSAQQFSDYHSELNMSSLELGDSALYFCASSLLGLRWGPNTEAFFGQGTRLTVV.

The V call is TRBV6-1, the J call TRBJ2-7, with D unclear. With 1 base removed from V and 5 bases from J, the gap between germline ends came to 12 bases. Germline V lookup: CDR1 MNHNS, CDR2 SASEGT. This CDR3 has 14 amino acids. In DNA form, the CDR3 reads TGTGCCAGCAGTGAAGTTACATATCCCCACGAGCAGTACTTC. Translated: CASSEVTYPHEQYF.

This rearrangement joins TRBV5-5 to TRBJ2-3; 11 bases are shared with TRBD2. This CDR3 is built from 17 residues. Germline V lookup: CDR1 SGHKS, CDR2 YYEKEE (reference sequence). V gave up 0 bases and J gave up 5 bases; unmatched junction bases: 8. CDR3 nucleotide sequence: TGTGCCAGCAGCTTGGGTCTAGCGGGAGGCGGGAGAGATACGCAGTATTTT. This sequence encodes CASSLGLAGGGRDTQYF.

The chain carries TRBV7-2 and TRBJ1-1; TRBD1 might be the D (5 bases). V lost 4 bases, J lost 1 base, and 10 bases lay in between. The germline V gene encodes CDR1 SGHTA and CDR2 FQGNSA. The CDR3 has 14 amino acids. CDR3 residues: CASSYTTGNTEAFF. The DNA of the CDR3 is TGTGCCAGCAGCTATACTACAGGGAACACTGAAGCTTTCTTT.

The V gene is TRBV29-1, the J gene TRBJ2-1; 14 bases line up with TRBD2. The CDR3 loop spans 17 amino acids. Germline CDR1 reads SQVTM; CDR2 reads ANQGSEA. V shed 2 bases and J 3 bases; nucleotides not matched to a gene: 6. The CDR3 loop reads CSVESGGLAGVYNEQFF. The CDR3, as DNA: TGCAGCGTTGAATCGGGGGGACTAGCGGGAGTCTACAATGAGCAGTTCTTC.

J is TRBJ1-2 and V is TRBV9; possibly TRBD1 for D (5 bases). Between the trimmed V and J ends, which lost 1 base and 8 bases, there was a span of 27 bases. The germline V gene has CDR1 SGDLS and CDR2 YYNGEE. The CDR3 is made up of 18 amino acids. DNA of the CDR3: TGTGCCAGCAGCGTATATATTGGGGGGATCGAAGTCGCGGGCGGCTACACCTTC. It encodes CASSVYIGGIEVAGGYTF.

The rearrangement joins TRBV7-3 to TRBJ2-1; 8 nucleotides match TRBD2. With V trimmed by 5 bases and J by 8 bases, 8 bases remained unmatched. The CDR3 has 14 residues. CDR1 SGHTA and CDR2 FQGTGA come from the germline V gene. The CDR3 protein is CASSPGGTRHEQFF. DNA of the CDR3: TGTGCCAGCAGCCCGGGCGGGACTAGGCATGAGCAGTTCTTC. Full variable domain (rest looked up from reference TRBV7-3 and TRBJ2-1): GAGVSQTPSNKVTEKGKYVELRCDPISGHTALYWYRQSLGQGPEFLIYFQGTGAADDSGLPNDRFFAVRPEGSVSTLKIQRTERGDSAVYLCASSPGGTRHEQFFGPGTRLTVL.

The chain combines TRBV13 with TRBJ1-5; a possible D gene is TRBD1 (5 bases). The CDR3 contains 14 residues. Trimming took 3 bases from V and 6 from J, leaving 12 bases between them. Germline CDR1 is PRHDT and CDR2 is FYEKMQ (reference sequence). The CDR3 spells CASSFCRVAQPQHF. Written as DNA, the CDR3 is TGTGCCAGCAGCTTCTGCAGGGTGGCTCAGCCCCAGCATTTT.

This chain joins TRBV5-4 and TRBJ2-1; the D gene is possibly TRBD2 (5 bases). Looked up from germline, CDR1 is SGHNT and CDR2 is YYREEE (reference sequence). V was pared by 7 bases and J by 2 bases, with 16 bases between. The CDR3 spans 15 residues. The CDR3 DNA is TGTGCCAGCTCCTCGGGAAGGGAGCCCTACAATGAGCAGTTCTTC. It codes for CASSSGREPYNEQFF.

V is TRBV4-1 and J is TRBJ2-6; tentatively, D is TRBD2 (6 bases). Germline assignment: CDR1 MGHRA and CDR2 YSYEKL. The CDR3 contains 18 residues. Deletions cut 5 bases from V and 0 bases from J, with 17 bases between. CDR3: CASSVNSGPLSGANVLTF. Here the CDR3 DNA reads TGCGCCAGCAGCGTTAATAGCGGCCCCCTCTCTGGGGCCAACGTCCTGACTTTC.

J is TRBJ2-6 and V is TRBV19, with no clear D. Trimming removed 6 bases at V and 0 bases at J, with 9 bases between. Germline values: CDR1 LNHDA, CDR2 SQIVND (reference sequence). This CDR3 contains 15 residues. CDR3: CASRGDSSGANVLTF. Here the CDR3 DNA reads TGTGCCAGTAGAGGAGATAGCTCTGGGGCCAACGTCCTGACTTTC. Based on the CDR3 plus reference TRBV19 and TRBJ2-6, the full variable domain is DGGITQSPKYLFRKEGQNVTLSCEQNLNHDAMYWYRQDPGQGLRLIYYSQIVNDFQKGDIAEGYSVSREKKESFPLTVTSAQKNPTAFYLCASRGDSSGANVLTFGAGSRLTVL.

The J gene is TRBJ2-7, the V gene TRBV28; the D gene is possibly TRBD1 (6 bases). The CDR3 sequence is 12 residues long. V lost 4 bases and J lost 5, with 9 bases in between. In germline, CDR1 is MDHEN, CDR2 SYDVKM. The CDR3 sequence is CASSWAGDEQYF. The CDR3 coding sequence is TGTGCCAGCAGTTGGGCAGGGGACGAGCAGTACTTC.

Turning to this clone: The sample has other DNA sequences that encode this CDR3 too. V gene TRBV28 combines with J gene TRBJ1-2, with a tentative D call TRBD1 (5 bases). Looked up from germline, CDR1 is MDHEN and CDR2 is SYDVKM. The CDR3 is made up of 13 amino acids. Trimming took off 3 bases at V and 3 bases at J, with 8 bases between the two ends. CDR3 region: CASSFDSHYGYTF. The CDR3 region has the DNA TGTGCCAGCAGTTTCGACAGCCACTATGGCTACACCTTC.

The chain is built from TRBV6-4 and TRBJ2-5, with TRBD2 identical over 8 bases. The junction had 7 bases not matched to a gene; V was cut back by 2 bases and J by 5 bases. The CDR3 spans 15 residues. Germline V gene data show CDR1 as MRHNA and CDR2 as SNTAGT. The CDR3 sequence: CASSDKAGEGETQYF. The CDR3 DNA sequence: TGTGCCAGCAGTGACAAAGCGGGAGAGGGCGAGACCCAGTACTTC.

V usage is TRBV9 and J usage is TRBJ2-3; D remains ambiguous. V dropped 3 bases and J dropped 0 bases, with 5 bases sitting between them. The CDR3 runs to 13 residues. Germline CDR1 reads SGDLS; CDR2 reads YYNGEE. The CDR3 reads CASSATSTDTQYF. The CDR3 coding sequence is TGTGCCAGCAGCGCAACTAGCACAGATACGCAGTATTTT.

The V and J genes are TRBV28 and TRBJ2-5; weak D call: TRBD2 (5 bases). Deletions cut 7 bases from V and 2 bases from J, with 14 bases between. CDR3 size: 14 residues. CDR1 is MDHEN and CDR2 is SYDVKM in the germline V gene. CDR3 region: CASTSEGWQETQYF. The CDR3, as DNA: TGTGCCAGCACCAGCGAGGGTTGGCAAGAGACCCAGTACTTC.

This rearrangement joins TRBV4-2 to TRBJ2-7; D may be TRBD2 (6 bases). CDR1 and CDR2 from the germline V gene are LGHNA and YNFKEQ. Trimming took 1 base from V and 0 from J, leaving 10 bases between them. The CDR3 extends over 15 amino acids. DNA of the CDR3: TGTGCCAGCAGCCAAGTATTCGGGAGCTCCTACGAGCAGTACTTC. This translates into CASSQVFGSSYEQYF.

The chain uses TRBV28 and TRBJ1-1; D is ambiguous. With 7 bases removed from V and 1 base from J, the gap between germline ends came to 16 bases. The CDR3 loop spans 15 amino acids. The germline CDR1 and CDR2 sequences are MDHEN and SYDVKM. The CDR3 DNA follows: TGTGCCAGCACCCTCCCCGGCGGAAGGAACACTGAAGCTTTCTTT. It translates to CASTLPGGRNTEAFF.

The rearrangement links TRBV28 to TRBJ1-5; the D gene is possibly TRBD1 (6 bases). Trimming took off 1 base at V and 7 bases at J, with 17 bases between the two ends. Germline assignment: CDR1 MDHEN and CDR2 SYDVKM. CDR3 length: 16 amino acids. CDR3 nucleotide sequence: TGTGCCAGCAGTTTATTTTACACAGGGTTTCGCCAGCCCCAGCATTTT. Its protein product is CASSLFYTGFRQPQHF.

The CDR3 spells CASSYREYDEQFF. In DNA, the CDR3 is TGTGCCAGCAGCTATAGGGAGTACGATGAGCAGTTCTTC. The V call is TRBV5-8, the J call TRBJ2-1; TRBD2 might be the D (5 bases). Germline CDR1 SGHTS, CDR2 YDEGEE. The CDR3 sequence is 13 residues long. Deletions cut 3 bases from V and 8 bases from J, with 12 bases between.

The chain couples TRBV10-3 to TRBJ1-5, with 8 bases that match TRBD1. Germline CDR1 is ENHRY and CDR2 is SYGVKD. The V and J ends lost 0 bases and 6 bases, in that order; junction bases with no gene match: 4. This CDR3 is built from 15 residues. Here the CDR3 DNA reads TGTGCCATCAGTGAGTCGGGACAGGAGGGTCAGCCCCAGCATTTT. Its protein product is CAISESGQEGQPQHF.

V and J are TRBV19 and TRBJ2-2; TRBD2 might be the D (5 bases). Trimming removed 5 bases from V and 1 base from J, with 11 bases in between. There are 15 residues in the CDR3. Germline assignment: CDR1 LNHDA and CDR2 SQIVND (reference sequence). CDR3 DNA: TGTGCCAGTAGTCCCGAGGGTCGGAACACCGGGGAGCTGTTTTTT. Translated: CASSPEGRNTGELFF.

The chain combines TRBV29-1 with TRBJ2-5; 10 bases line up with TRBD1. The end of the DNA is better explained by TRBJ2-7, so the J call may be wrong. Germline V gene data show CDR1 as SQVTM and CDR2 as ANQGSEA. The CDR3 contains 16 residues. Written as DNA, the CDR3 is TGCAGCGTCGAATCCAGAAGGACAGGGGGCTCCTACGAGCAGTACTTC. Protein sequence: CSVESRRTGGSYEQYF.

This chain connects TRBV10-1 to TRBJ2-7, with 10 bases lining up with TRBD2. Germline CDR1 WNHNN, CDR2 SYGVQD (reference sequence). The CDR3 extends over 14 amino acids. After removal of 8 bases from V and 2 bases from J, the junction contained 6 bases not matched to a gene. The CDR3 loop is CASGASGSPYEQYF. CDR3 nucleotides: TGCGCCAGCGGGGCTAGCGGGAGCCCCTACGAGCAGTACTTC.

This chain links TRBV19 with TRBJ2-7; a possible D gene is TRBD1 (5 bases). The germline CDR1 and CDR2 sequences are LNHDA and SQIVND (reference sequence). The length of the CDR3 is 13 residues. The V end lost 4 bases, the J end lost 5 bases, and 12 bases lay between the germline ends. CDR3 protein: CASSNRSPHEQYF. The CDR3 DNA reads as TGTGCCAGTAGTAACAGGAGCCCCCACGAGCAGTACTTC.